Below, 5 T cell receptor beta chains from the same sample are listed, as sequenced in a study of a mutant IDH1 vaccine in newly diagnosed glioma. Regarding time point: week 47, end of study. In every dose of vaccine, 300 ug of mutant IDH1 20-mer peptide was given alongside topical imiquimod. Sequencing was performed with immunoSEQ multiplex PCR; in TCRdb, only in-frame clones are kept and a portion is missing. Among about 50,000 clones, around three quarters were seen once, and the ten largest hold around 4.9%. Antigens for these TCRs are unknown. Sequencing was performed on PBMCs, taken from a glioma patient whose treatment included an IDH1 peptide vaccine. Receptors were obtained from a woman aged 35 to 49 with glioma. Some clones in this sample may be carry-over from other donors' samples.

This clone was seen a few times. The chain combines TRBV4-1 with TRBJ2-1, with 8 positions matching TRBD2. Trimming removed 1 base from V and 12 bases from J; junction bases left unmatched: 14. Germline CDR1 is MGHRA and CDR2 is YSYEKL. The CDR3 length is 16 residues. The CDR3 DNA is TGCGCCAGCAGCCAAGGGACTGTAACCGGGACTAGTGCGCAGTTCTTC. It codes for CASSQGTVTGTSAQFF.

The J gene is TRBJ1-4, the V gene TRBV5-4, with 7 bases identical to TRBD1. The trim removed 4 bases at V and 6 bases at J, leaving 9 bases unmatched. CDR1 is SGHNT, CDR2 YYREEE, per germline (reference sequence). This CDR3 has 15 residues. The CDR3 DNA follows: TGTGCCAGCAGCCCCACAGGGGCCGGAGATGAAAAACTGTTTTTT. It codes for CASSPTGAGDEKLFF.

CDR3 bases: TGTGCCAGCAGCTCGGGACAGACCACAGATACGCAGTATTTT. It codes for CASSSGQTTDTQYF. The gene calls are TRBV5-4 and TRBJ2-3, with 7 bases matching TRBD1. The CDR3 spans 14 residues. Germline trimming cut 3 bases from V and 2 bases from J; bases unmatched to any gene: 3. Germline CDR1 SGHNT, CDR2 YYREEE (reference sequence).

CDR3 nucleotide sequence: TGTGCCAGCAGTCCACTTGAGTTAAGGATGACTGAAGCTTTCTTT. It codes for CASSPLELRMTEAFF. This chain uses TRBV6-6 with TRBJ1-1; D is unresolved. The CDR3 extends over 15 amino acids. The germline V and J ends were trimmed by 5 bases and 5 bases, with 18 bases remaining between them. Germline V gene lookup returns CDR1 MNHNY and CDR2 SVGAGI (reference sequence).

V usage is TRBV7-9 and J usage is TRBJ1-6; D gene unclear. CDR1 and CDR2 from the germline V gene are SEHNR and FQNEAQ (reference sequence). Trimming stripped 6 bases from V and 13 bases from J, with 13 bases between. The CDR3 runs 12 residues. The DNA of the CDR3 is TGTGCCAGCAGTCGTACCGGGGTGCCCCTCCACTTT. It specifies CASSRTGVPLHF.